Following are 19 T cell receptor beta chains from one sample sequenced in a study of early T cells in non-severe SARS-CoV-2 infection. TCRdb reprocessed the 5' RACE reads with MiXCR, giving one entry per CDR3 protein. Of over 60,000 distinct CDR3 sequences in the sample, roughly an eighth were seen once. Sample: whole blood, taken at baseline. All receptors derive from an adult who was a healthcare worker with PCR-confirmed SARS-CoV-2 infection or an uninfected control (not recorded which).

This clonotype was counted at least ten times. The CDR3 protein is CASSQTWTGTQGHINEQFF. CDR3 bases: TGTGCCAGCAGCCAAACCTGGACCGGGACACAAGGCCATATCAATGAGCAGTTCTTC. The gene calls are TRBV3-1 and TRBJ2-1; D is perhaps TRBD1 (6 bases). The ends were cut back, 2 bases at V and 6 bases at J, with 26 bases in the middle. The germline gives CDR1 LGHDT, CDR2 YNNKEL (reference sequence). CDR3 size: 19 residues.

This clonotype has only a few counts. CDR3 protein: CASSPNPGIRYEQYF. The CDR3, as DNA: TGTGCCAGCAGCCCGAACCCGGGGATCCGGTACGAGCAGTACTTC. V usage is TRBV5-4 and J usage is TRBJ2-7; the D gene is possibly TRBD2 (5 bases). Germline values: CDR1 SGHNT, CDR2 YYREEE (reference sequence). This CDR3 is built from 15 residues. Trimming took 4 bases from V and 4 from J, leaving 18 bases between them. The variable domain in full, completed from reference TRBV5-4 and TRBJ2-7, reads ETGVTQSPTHLIKTRGQQVTLRCSSQSGHNTVSWYQQALGQGPQFIFQYYREEENGRGNFPPRFSGLQFPNYSSELNVNALELDDSALYLCASSPNPGIRYEQYFGPGTRLTVT.

The sample holds many counts of this clonotype. V is TRBV25-1 and J is TRBJ2-7, with D possibly being TRBD1 (6 bases). V gave up 8 bases and J gave up 2 bases, with 10 bases separating them. The germline V gene encodes CDR1 MGHDK and CDR2 SYGVNS. The length of the CDR3 is 12 residues. The CDR3 here is CASPGATYEQYF. CDR3 bases: TGTGCCAGCCCAGGGGCTACCTACGAGCAGTACTTC.

The DNA for the CDR3 is TGTGCCAGCAGCCTCCATTGGGGTTCTACTAACTATGGCTACACCTTC. This codes for CASSLHWGSTNYGYTF. The chain joins TRBV27 to TRBJ1-2; no clear D. V was cut by 6 bases and J by 0 bases, with 17 bases left in between. Germline lookup yields CDR1 MNHEY and CDR2 SMNVEV (reference sequence). The CDR3 runs 16 residues.

V is TRBV18 and J is TRBJ2-1; TRBD1 is a possible D gene (5 bases). V lost 3 bases and J lost 7, with 16 bases in between. This CDR3 has 15 residues. The germline CDR1 and CDR2 sequences are KGHSH and LQKENI. The CDR3 nucleotides read TGTGCCAGCTCACCGCCCTCAGGGCTGAGTAATGAGCAGTTCTTC. It translates to CASSPPSGLSNEQFF. Together with reference TRBV18 and TRBJ2-1, the CDR3 gives the full variable domain: NAGVMQNPRHLVRRRGQEARLRCSPMKGHSHVYWYRQLPEEGLKFMVYLQKENIIDESGMPKERFSAEFPKEGPSILRIQQVVRGDSAAYFCASSPPSGLSNEQFFGPGTRLTVL.

This clonotype was found a few times. V usage is TRBV18 and J usage is TRBJ1-6, with TRBD1 matching over 10 bases. Trimming cost V 3 bases and J 8 bases; bases outside gene matches: 1. CDR1 is KGHSH, CDR2 LQKENI, per germline. This CDR3 is 14 amino acids long. For the CDR3, the DNA is TGTGCCAGCTCACCCGGGACAGGGGATTCACCCCTCCACTTT. This codes for CASSPGTGDSPLHF. Supplemented by reference TRBV18 and TRBJ1-6, the full variable domain reads NAGVMQNPRHLVRRRGQEARLRCSPMKGHSHVYWYRQLPEEGLKFMVYLQKENIIDESGMPKERFSAEFPKEGPSILRIQQVVRGDSAAYFCASSPGTGDSPLHFGNGTRLTVT.

This chain's CDR3 is CASSQEGATQKLFF. CDR3 nucleotide sequence: TGTGCCAGCAGCCAAGAAGGGGCGACGCAAAAACTGTTTTTT. J is TRBJ1-4 and V is TRBV14, with D tentatively TRBD1 (5 bases). Trimming pared 0 bases from V and 9 bases from J, leaving 11 bases between. Germline lookup yields CDR1 SGHDN and CDR2 FVKESK. The CDR3 is 14 residues long. Full variable domain (rest looked up from reference TRBV14 and TRBJ1-4): EAGVTQFPSHSVIEKGQTVTLRCDPISGHDNLYWYRRVMGKEIKFLLHFVKESKQDESGMPNNRFLAERTGGTYSTLKVQPAELEDSGVYFCASSQEGATQKLFFGSGTQLSVL.

This clonotype occurred many times. The chain uses TRBV19 and TRBJ2-7, with no clear D. V was cut by 5 bases and J by 2 bases, with 13 bases left in between. The CDR3 totals 14 residues. Germline CDR1 reads LNHDA; CDR2 reads SQIVND (reference sequence). CDR3: CASSPPRPPYEQYF. CDR3 nucleotides: TGTGCCAGTAGTCCCCCTCGCCCTCCCTACGAGCAGTACTTC.

This clonotype was counted ten times or more. This rearrangement joins TRBV6-2 or TRBV6-3 to TRBJ2-7; 8 bases align to TRBD2. CDR1 is MNHEY, CDR2 SVGEGT, per germline. The CDR3 length is 16 residues. The trim removed 6 bases at V and 5 bases at J, leaving 15 bases unmatched. This chain's CDR3 is CASSLNPREGSNEQYF. The DNA of the CDR3 is TGTGCCAGCAGCCTAAATCCCCGGGAGGGGAGCAACGAGCAGTACTTC.

This chain links TRBV7-2 with TRBJ1-1; unclear D gene. CDR3 length: 15 amino acids. Germline V gene data show CDR1 as SGHTA and CDR2 as FQGNSA. The ends were cut back, 2 bases at V and 0 bases at J, with 10 bases in the middle. CDR3 sequence reads: CASSLRATMNTEAFF. The CDR3, as DNA: TGTGCCAGCAGCTTAAGGGCTACAATGAACACTGAAGCTTTCTTT.

This clonotype was seen a few times. This chain joins TRBV2 and TRBJ1-6; D is undetermined. CDR1 and CDR2 (germline): SNHLY, FYNNEI. The CDR3 totals 12 residues. Trimming took off 8 bases at V and 14 bases at J, with 16 bases between the two ends. CDR3 DNA sequence: TGTGCCAGCTCTTACAGCAGAAGAGCCCTCCACTTT. This codes for CASSYSRRALHF. Looking up the rest from reference TRBV2 and TRBJ1-6 gives the full variable domain: EPEVTQTPSHQVTQMGQEVILRCVPISNHLYFYWYRQILGQKVEFLVSFYNNEISEKSEIFDDQFSVERPDGSNFTLKIRSTKLEDSAMYFCASSYSRRALHFGNGTRLTVT.

This clonotype was seen a few times. V is TRBV6-5 and J is TRBJ2-3, with TRBD2 as a possible D gene (6 bases). From germline, CDR1 is MNHEY and CDR2 SVGAGI. The V and J ends lost 6 bases and 3 bases respectively, with 16 bases between them. The length of the CDR3 is 15 residues. The CDR3: CASSLRRVPTDTQYF. The CDR3 bases are TGTGCCAGCAGCCTTCGGAGGGTCCCTACAGATACGCAGTATTTT.

This clonotype has a handful of counts. The V and J genes are TRBV5-5 and TRBJ1-2, with D possibly matching TRBD1 (6 bases). Germline V gene data show CDR1 as SGHKS and CDR2 as YYEKEE (reference sequence). The CDR3 sequence is 15 residues long. Trimming took 4 bases from V and 4 from J, leaving 17 bases between them. Here the CDR3 DNA reads TGTGCCAGCAGCCTGACAGGTCAGACTGCCTATGGCTACACCTTC. Translation: CASSLTGQTAYGYTF. The full variable domain, rest sourced from reference TRBV5-5 and TRBJ1-2, is DAGVTQSPTHLIKTRGQQVTLRCSPISGHKSVSWYQQVLGQGPQFIFQYYEKEERGRGNFPDRFSARQFPNYSSELNVNALLLGDSALYLCASSLTGQTAYGYTFGSGTRLTVV.

This rearrangement joins TRBV9 to TRBJ2-2, with 7 bases matching TRBD1. CDR3 length equals 14 residues. V trimming: 3 bases; J trimming: 5 bases; junction bases outside the gene matches: 4. The germline gives CDR1 SGDLS, CDR2 YYNGEE. The DNA of the CDR3 is TGTGCCAGCAGCGCCCCGACAGGGACCGGGGAGCTGTTTTTT. It is translated as CASSAPTGTGELFF.

The chain has TRBV5-6 and TRBJ2-3; D is undetermined. The CDR3 is made up of 11 amino acids. Trimming took 4 bases from V and 8 from J, leaving 8 bases between them. Germline CDR1 SGHDT, CDR2 YYEEEE. This CDR3 reads CASSRIGTQYF. The CDR3 DNA sequence: TGTGCCAGCAGCCGCATTGGTACGCAGTATTTT.

This clonotype has at least ten counts. The genes are TRBV3-1 and TRBJ2-1; no clear D gene. In germline, CDR1 is LGHDT, CDR2 YNNKEL (reference sequence). V dropped 0 bases and J dropped 15 bases, with 9 bases sitting between them. The CDR3 covers 11 residues. Written as DNA, the CDR3 is TGTGCCAGCAGCCAAGAGAATAGGGCGTTCTTC. This sequence encodes CASSQENRAFF.

The chain joins TRBV28 to TRBJ2-3; TRBD1 aligns across 10 bases. Germline V lookup: CDR1 MDHEN, CDR2 SYDVKM. The CDR3 covers 16 residues. V lost 5 bases, J lost 2 bases, and 7 bases stayed unmatched. CDR3 loop: CASSSKGQGITDTQYF. CDR3 nucleotide sequence: TGTGCCAGCAGTAGTAAGGGACAGGGGATCACAGATACGCAGTATTTT.

This clonotype was counted ten times or more. V gene TRBV5-1 combines with J gene TRBJ2-7; possibly TRBD1 or TRBD2 for D (5 bases each). Per germline, CDR1 SGHRS and CDR2 YFSETQ. Between the trimmed V and J ends, which lost 7 bases and 4 bases, there was a span of 21 bases. The CDR3 spans 15 residues. The CDR3 region is CASSHGAGSRYEQYF. In DNA, the CDR3 is TGCGCCAGCTCCCACGGGGCCGGGTCAAGGTACGAGCAGTACTTC.

The chain employs TRBV27 and TRBJ2-7, with D unclear. The CDR3 totals 14 residues. With 3 bases removed from V and 1 base from J, the gap between germline ends came to 10 bases. Per germline, CDR1 MNHEY and CDR2 SMNVEV (reference sequence). CDR3 in DNA: TGTGCCAGCAGTTTTAGTTTAGGGTCCTACGAGCAGTACTTC. The encoded protein is CASSFSLGSYEQYF.